This section outlines one TCR beta chain sequence together with its context. Trimming cost V 2 bases and J 0 bases, with 8 bases left between them. The length of the CDR3 is 14 residues. Germline loops: CDR1 MNHNY, CDR2 SVGAGI (reference sequence). This entry comes from a study of cytomegalovirus exposure and HLA in healthy donors. Primers included in the PCR were 60 Vbeta and 13 Jbeta primers. The method was immunoSEQ multiplex PCR; TCRdb's version includes in-frame clones alone and lacks a portion of them. The top ten clones hold about 0.8% of a sample with about 110,000 clones, just over 70% of them seen once.

This receptor was taken from a boy between 5 and 17 years old in good health and CMV-seronegative. The chain combines TRBV6-6 with TRBJ2-7, with a tentative D call TRBD1 (5 bases). Sequences were obtained from PBMCs. The CDR3 here is CASSYNRLSYEQYF. CDR3 bases: TGTGCCAGCAGTTACAACAGGCTCTCCTACGAGCAGTACTTC.